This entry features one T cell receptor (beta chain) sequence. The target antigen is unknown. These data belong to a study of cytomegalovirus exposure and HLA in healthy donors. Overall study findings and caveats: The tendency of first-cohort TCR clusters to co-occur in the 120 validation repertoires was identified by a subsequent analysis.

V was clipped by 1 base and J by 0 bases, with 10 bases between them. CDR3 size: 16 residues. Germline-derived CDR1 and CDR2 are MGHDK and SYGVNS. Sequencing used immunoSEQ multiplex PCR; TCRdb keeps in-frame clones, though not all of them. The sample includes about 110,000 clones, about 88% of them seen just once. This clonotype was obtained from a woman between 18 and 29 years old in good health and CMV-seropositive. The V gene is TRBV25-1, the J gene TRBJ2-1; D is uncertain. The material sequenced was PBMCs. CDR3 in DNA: TGTGCCAGCAGTGAATCGACTGGGTCCTCCTACAATGAGCAGTTCTTC. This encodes CASSESTGSSYNEQFF. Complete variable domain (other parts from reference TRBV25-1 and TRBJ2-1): EADIYQTPRYLVIGTGKKITLECSQTMGHDKMYWYQQDPGMELHLIHYSYGVNSTEKGDLSSESTVSRIRTEHFPLTLESARPSHTSQYLCASSESTGSSYNEQFFGPGTRLTVL.